This T cell receptor (beta chain) was documented in a study of shared clonotypes between healthy human individuals. The CDR3 is 16 residues long. After removal of 2 bases from V and 4 bases from J, the junction contained 8 bases not matched to a gene. Germline V gene sequence: CDR1 SGHAT, CDR2 FQDESV (reference sequence). This clone was counted a single time. TCRdb's copy holds only in-frame clones and misses some; the assay was immunoSEQ multiplex PCR. The sample carries some 1,600,000 clones, approximately 98% recorded once. This chain links TRBV11-1 with TRBJ2-3; 8 nucleotides match TRBD1. Specimen: naive CD4+ T cells sorted from blood. As to subset: CD45RA+ positively selected. The receptor was isolated from a man under 40 in good health. CDR3 sequence reads: CASSLLGQGASDTQYF. The CDR3 DNA follows: TGTGCCAGCAGCTTATTGGGGCAGGGGGCCTCAGATACGCAGTATTTT.